This is a list of T cell receptor beta chains from one sample in a study of T cells after yellow fever vaccination. TCRdb reprocessed the 5' RACE reads with MiXCR, giving one entry per CDR3 protein. The sample consists of over 85,000 distinct CDR3 sequences, under 9% of them appearing once. The sequencing used CD8+ T cells not binding an NS4B(214-222) dextramer, sorted from PBMCs, collected roughly 15 days after the first yellow fever vaccination. These receptors were taken from a man aged 18 to 30 who received the YFV17D yellow fever vaccine. Each CDR3 is given with its conserved first and last residue. D genes are given only for firm matches. Expanded clones get a size class; other rows say once, few or many, or leave the size out.

d_call | j_call | v_call | clone_size | cdr3_aa | cdr3_nt
NA | TRBJ1-1 | TRBV7-9 | few | CASSSARGTEAFF | TGTGCCAGCAGCTCCGCCAGGGGCACTGAAGCTTTCTTT
NA | TRBJ2-3 | TRBV6-2/TRBV6-3 | few | CASSQNADLKDTQYF | TGTGCCAGCAGTCAAAACGCGGACCTCAAGGATACGCAGTATTTT
NA | TRBJ2-1 | TRBV6-1 | NA | CASSPGSAQGNNEQFF | TGTGCCAGCAGCCCCGGGAGCGCCCAGGGTAACAATGAGCAGTTCTTC
TRBD2 | TRBJ2-3 | TRBV19 | NA | CASSPYLAGGLTDTQYF | TGTGCCAGTAGTCCCTACCTAGCGGGGGGACTCACAGATACGCAGTATTTT
TRBD1 | TRBJ2-7 | TRBV24-1 | NA | CATSDSGQGADEQYF | TGTGCCACCAGTGACTCGGGACAGGGGGCCGACGAGCAGTACTTC
NA | TRBJ1-5 | TRBV15 | few | CATSRDRGNQPQHF | TGTGCCACCAGCAGAGATCGCGGCAATCAGCCCCAGCATTTT
TRBD1 | TRBJ2-7 | TRBV6-5 | few | CASSYSGQEILSYEQYF | TGTGCCAGCAGTTACTCGGGACAGGAAATCTTAAGCTACGAGCAGTACTTC
NA | TRBJ2-5 | TRBV6-6 | many | CASSYSASPAETQYF | TGTGCCAGCAGTTACTCGGCTAGCCCGGCCGAGACCCAGTACTTC
NA | TRBJ2-5 | TRBV4-1 | NA | CASSQVLTAQETQYF | TGCGCCAGCAGCCAAGTCTTGACTGCCCAAGAGACCCAGTACTTC
TRBD2 | TRBJ2-2 | TRBV4-2 | NA | CASSQSGLAGGNTGELFF | TGTGCCAGCAGCCAAAGCGGTCTAGCGGGGGGAAACACCGGGGAGCTGTTTTTT
NA | TRBJ1-3 | TRBV29-1 | NA | CSVEHRAGNTIYF | TGCAGCGTTGAACACAGGGCTGGAAACACCATATATTTT
TRBD1 | TRBJ2-1 | TRBV11-2 | few | CASSSWDKGAEQFF | TGTGCCAGCAGCTCCTGGGACAAGGGGGCTGAGCAGTTCTTC
TRBD2 | TRBJ2-2 | TRBV12-3/TRBV12-4 | NA | CASLTSGGSGTGEVFF | TGTGCCAGCCTGACTAGCGGGGGGTCGGGCACCGGGGAGGTGTTTTTT
TRBD1 | TRBJ2-7 | TRBV4-1 | NA | CASSYGQGSHEQYF | TGCGCCAGCAGCTACGGACAGGGGAGTCACGAGCAGTACTTC
TRBD1 | TRBJ1-5 | TRBV9 | few | CASSPGTGLQPQHF | TGTGCCAGCAGCCCCGGGACAGGGCTTCAGCCCCAGCATTTT
NA | TRBJ1-1 | TRBV7-6 | few | CASSQTREMNTEAFF | TGTGCCAGCAGCCAAACAAGGGAAATGAACACTGAAGCTTTCTTT
NA | TRBJ1-1 | TRBV20-1 | NA | CSAPENTEAFF | TGCAGTGCGCCGGAGAACACTGAAGCTTTCTTT
NA | TRBJ1-2 | TRBV29-1 | NA | CSVERGLYGYTF | TGCAGCGTTGAAAGGGGATTGTATGGCTACACCTTC
TRBD1 | TRBJ2-5 | TRBV10-3 | NA | CAISGGRDSLDGTQYF | TGTGCCATCAGTGGGGGCAGGGACAGTCTAGATGGGACCCAGTACTTC
NA | TRBJ2-3 | TRBV7-3 | NA | CASSQRDTADTQYF | TGTGCCAGCAGCCAGAGGGACACCGCAGATACGCAGTATTTT
NA | TRBJ2-1 | TRBV28 | NA | CASSPGQAGRTYNEQFF | TGTGCCAGCAGTCCCGGTCAGGCGGGCCGAACCTACAATGAGCAGTTCTTC
NA | TRBJ1-6 | TRBV11-2 | NA | CASSSEGAGQFGSPLHF | TGTGCCAGCAGCTCAGAGGGTGCGGGGCAGTTTGGTTCACCCCTCCACTTT
NA | TRBJ1-1 | TRBV6-1 | many | CASTPGVSTEAFF | TGTGCCAGTACCCCAGGGGTGAGCACTGAAGCTTTCTTT
NA | TRBJ2-1 | TRBV28 | NA | CASSWGSNEQFF | TGTGCCAGCAGTTGGGGCAGCAATGAGCAGTTCTTC
NA | TRBJ2-3 | TRBV27 | few | CASSLLGSSREDTQYF | TGTGCCAGCAGTTTATTGGGCTCGTCGAGGGAAGATACGCAGTATTTT
TRBD1 | TRBJ2-3 | TRBV6-1 | NA | CASGQQGESTDTQYF | TGTGCCAGCGGTCAACAGGGGGAAAGCACAGATACGCAGTATTTT
NA | TRBJ2-1 | TRBV20-1 | few | CSARDRGQYNEQFF | TGCAGTGCTAGAGATCGCGGACAGTACAATGAGCAGTTCTTC
NA | TRBJ1-2 | TRBV6-5 | few | CASSYTGSYGYTF | TGTGCCAGCAGTTACACCGGGAGCTATGGCTACACCTTC
TRBD1 | TRBJ1-1 | TRBV20-1 | few | CSAGEGASEAFF | TGCAGTGCAGGGGAGGGGGCTTCTGAAGCTTTCTTT
TRBD2 | TRBJ2-1 | TRBV11-2 | few | CASSRLAGGSLEQFF | TGTGCCAGCAGCCGACTAGCGGGGGGGTCCTTAGAGCAGTTCTTC
NA | TRBJ2-1 | TRBV19 | NA | CASSWLPGESNEQFF | TGTGCCAGTAGTTGGCTCCCGGGCGAAAGCAATGAGCAGTTCTTC
NA | TRBJ2-7 | TRBV30 | few | CAWGDSYEQYF | TGTGCCTGGGGGGACTCCTACGAGCAGTACTTC
NA | TRBJ2-2 | TRBV5-6 | NA | CASSLDRRVPGELFF | TGTGCCAGCAGCTTGGACCGGAGGGTTCCCGGGGAGCTGTTTTTT
NA | TRBJ1-2 | TRBV15 | NA | CATSWSSNYGYTF | TGTGCCACCAGCTGGTCCTCTAACTATGGCTACACCTTC
TRBD2 | TRBJ2-2 | TRBV4-2 | few | CASSPGLAGGNTGELFF | TGTGCCAGCAGCCCCGGACTAGCGGGGGGGAACACCGGGGAGCTGTTTTTT